This T cell receptor beta chain stems from a study of PD-L1 blockade in urothelial cancer. The data were produced by immunoSEQ multiplex PCR, yet TCRdb's version contains in-frame clones alone and is incomplete. The sample records tens of thousands of clones, roughly nine tenths being singletons. V lost 5 bases and J lost 5, with 15 bases in between. The germline V gene has CDR1 SGHAT and CDR2 FQNNGV. The CDR3 loop spans 14 amino acids. This specimen was PBMCs, taken around atezolizumab (anti-PD-L1) treatment. The source of this sequence is a man aged 55 to 70 with urothelial cancer. V usage is TRBV11-2 and J usage is TRBJ2-5; tentative D call: TRBD2 (5 bases). The CDR3, as DNA: TGTGCCAGCAGCCCAGCCAGCAGGAGGGAGACCCAGTACTTC. This encodes CASSPASRRETQYF.